There are many counts of the clone carrying this T cell receptor beta chain. Its specificity is not known. No cell sorting was done before RNA was extracted from the tissue. More than 3 cm separated this lung sample from the edge of the tumor. This sample was included in a study of tumor and adjacent non-tumor tissue in lung cancer. Across the study: Aged about 31 to 80 years, patients included approximately 11 men and about 5 women with stage I to III disease. On average, productive TCRbeta reads reached about 4.17 million per sample. Study findings and constraints: Tumor repertoires had a smaller top 100 clone share than normal lung.

Three rounds of nested PCR, following a modified ARM-PCR protocol, produced the TCRbeta library. TCRdb reprocessed the multiplex PCR reads with MiXCR, giving one entry per CDR3 protein. Among approximately 62,000 distinct CDR3 sequences listed, around 61% were seen once. Deletions cut 8 bases from V and 10 bases from J, with 19 bases between. This CDR3 has 13 residues. Germline CDR1 is MNHEY and CDR2 is SVGAGI. The chain has TRBV6-5 and TRBJ2-3; a weak D match, TRBD1 (6 bases). The receptor was derived from a man aged 70 or older with non-small cell lung cancer. The material sequenced was distant non-tumor lung tissue. The CDR3 reads CASQTQGLPAQYF. The DNA of the CDR3 is TGTGCCAGCCAGACCCAGGGGCTCCCAGCGCAGTATTTT.